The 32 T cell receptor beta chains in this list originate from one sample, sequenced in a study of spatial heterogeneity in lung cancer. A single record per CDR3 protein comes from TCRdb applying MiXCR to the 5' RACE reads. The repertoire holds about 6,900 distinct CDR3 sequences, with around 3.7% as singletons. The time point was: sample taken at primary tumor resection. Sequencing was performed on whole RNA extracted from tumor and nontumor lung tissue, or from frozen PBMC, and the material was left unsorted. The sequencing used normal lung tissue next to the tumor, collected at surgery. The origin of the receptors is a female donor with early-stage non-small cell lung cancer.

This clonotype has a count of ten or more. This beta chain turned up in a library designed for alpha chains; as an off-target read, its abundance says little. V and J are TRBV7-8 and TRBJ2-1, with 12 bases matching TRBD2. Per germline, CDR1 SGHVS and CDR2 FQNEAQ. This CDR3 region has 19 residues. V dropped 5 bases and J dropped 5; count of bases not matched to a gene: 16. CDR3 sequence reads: CASSPYPRLAGALNNEQFF. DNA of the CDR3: TGTGCCAGCAGCCCATACCCCCGACTAGCGGGGGCCCTGAACAATGAGCAGTTCTTC.

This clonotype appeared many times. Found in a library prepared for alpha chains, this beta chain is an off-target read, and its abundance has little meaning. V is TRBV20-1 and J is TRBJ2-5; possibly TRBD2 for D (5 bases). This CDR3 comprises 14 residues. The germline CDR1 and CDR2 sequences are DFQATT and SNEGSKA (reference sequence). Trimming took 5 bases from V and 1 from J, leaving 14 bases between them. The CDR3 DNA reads TGCAGTGCTTTCGAGGACTTCCTCCAAGAGACCCAGTACTTC. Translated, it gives CSAFEDFLQETQYF.

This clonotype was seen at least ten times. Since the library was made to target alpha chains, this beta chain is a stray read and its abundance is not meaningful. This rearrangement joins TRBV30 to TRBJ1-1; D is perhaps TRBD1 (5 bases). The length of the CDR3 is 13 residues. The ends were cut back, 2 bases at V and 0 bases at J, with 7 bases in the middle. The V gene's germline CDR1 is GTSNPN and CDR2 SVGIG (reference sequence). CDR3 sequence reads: CAWSTGVNTEAFF. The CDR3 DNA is TGTGCCTGGAGTACGGGGGTGAACACTGAAGCTTTCTTT.

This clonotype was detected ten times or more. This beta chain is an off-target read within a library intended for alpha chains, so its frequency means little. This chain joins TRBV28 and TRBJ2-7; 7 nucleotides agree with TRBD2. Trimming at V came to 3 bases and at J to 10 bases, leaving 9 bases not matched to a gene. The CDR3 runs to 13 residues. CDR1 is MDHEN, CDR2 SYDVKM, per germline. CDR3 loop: CASSLGAGKRQYF. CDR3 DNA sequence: TGTGCCAGCAGTTTGGGAGCGGGGAAGCGCCAGTACTTC.

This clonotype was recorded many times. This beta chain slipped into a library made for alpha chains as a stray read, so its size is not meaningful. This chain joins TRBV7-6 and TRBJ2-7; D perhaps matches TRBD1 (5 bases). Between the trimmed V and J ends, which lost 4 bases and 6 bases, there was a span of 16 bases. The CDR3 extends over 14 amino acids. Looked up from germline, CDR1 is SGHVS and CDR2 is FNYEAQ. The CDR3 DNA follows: TGTGCCAGCAGCTCGGCCGAAGGGGAACGCGAGCAGTACTTC. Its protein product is CASSSAEGEREQYF.

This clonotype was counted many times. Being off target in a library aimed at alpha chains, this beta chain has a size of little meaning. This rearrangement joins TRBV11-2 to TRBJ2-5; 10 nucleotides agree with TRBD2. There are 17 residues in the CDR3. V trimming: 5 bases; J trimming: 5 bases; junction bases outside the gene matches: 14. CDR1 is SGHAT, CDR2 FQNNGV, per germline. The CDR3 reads CASSRVVLSGGAETQYF. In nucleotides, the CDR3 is TGTGCCAGCAGCCGAGTCGTATTGAGCGGGGGGGCGGAGACCCAGTACTTC.

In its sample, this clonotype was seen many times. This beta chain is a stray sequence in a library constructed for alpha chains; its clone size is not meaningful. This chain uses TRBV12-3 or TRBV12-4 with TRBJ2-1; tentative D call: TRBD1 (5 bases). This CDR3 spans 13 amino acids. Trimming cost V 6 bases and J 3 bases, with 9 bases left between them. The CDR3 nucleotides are TGTGCCAGCAGGCAGGGTCACTACAATGAGCAGTTCTTC. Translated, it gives CASRQGHYNEQFF.

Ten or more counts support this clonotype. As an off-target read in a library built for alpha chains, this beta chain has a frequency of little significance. CDR3 amino acids: CATSHRGTVGNEQFF. For the CDR3, the DNA is TGTGCCACCAGCCACCGCGGGACGGTTGGCAATGAGCAGTTCTTC. The chain recombines TRBV15 with TRBJ2-1; tentatively, D is TRBD2 (6 bases). CDR3 length equals 15 residues. V dropped 5 bases and J dropped 6 bases, with 17 bases sitting between them. CDR1 is LNHNV and CDR2 is YYDKDF in the germline V gene (reference sequence).

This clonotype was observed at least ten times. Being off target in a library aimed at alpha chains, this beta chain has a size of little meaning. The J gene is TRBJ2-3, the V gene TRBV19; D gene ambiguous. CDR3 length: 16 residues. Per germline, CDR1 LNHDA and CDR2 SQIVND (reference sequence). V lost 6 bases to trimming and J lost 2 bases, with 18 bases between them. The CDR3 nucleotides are TGTGCCAGTAGAAACAGTCCCTGGATCCCCACAGATACGCAGTATTTT. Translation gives CASRNSPWIPTDTQYF. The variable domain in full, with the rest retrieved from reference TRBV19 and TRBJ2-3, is DGGITQSPKYLFRKEGQNVTLSCEQNLNHDAMYWYRQDPGQGLRLIYYSQIVNDFQKGDIAEGYSVSREKKESFPLTVTSAQKNPTAFYLCASRNSPWIPTDTQYFGPGTRLTVL.

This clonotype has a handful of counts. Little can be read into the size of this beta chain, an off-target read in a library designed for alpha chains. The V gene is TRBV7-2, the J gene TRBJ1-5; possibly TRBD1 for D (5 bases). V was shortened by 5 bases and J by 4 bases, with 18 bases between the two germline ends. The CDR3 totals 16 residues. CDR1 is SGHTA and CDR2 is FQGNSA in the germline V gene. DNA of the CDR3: TGTGCCAGCAGCACTTCGTCCACAGGCTATAATCAGCCCCAGCATTTT. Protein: CASSTSSTGYNQPQHF.

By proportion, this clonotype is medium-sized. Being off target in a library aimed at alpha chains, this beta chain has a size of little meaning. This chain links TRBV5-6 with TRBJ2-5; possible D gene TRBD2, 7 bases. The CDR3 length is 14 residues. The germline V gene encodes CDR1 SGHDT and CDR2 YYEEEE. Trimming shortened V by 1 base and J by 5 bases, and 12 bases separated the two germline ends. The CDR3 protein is CASSLTGRGETQYF. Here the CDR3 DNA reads TGTGCCAGCAGCTTGACAGGGAGGGGGGAGACCCAGTACTTC.

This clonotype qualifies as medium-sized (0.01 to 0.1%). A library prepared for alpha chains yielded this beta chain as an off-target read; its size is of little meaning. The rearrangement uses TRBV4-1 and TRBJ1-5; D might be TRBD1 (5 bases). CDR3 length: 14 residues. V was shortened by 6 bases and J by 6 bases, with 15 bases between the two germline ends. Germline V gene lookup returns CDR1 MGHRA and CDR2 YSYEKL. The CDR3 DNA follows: TGCGCCAGCAGTCACTGGGGGGGTCTTCAGCCCCAGCATTTT. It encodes CASSHWGGLQPQHF.

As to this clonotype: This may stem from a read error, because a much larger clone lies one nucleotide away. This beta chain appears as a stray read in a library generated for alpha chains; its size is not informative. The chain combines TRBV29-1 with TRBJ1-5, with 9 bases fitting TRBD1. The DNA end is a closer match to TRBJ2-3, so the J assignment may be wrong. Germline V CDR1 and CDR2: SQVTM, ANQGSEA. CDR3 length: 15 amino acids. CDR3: CSVEIAGQGGQPQYF. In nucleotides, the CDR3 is TGCAGCGTTGAAATTGCGGGACAGGGCGGTCAGCCCCAGTATTTT.

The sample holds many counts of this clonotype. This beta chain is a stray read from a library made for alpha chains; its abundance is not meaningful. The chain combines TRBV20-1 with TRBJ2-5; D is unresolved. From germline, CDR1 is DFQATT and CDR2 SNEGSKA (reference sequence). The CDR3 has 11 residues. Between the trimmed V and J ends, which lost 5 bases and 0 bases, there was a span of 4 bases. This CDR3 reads CSAWDQETQYF. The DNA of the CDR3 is TGCAGTGCTTGGGACCAAGAGACCCAGTACTTC.

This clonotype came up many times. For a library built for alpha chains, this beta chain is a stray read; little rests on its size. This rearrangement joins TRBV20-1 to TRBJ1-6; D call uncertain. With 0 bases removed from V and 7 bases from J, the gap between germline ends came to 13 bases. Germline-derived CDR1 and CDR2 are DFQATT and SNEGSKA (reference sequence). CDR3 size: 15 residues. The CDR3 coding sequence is TGCAGTGCTAGAGACCAACGACGGGGAAATTCACCCCTCCACTTT. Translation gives CSARDQRRGNSPLHF.

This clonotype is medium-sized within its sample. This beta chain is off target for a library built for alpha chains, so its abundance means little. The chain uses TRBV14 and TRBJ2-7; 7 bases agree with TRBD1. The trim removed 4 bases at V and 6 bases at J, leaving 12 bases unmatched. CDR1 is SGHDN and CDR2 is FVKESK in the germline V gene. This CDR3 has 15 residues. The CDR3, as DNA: TGTGCCAGCAGCCTTCTCACAGGGGATTTCGCCGAGCAGTACTTC. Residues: CASSLLTGDFAEQYF.

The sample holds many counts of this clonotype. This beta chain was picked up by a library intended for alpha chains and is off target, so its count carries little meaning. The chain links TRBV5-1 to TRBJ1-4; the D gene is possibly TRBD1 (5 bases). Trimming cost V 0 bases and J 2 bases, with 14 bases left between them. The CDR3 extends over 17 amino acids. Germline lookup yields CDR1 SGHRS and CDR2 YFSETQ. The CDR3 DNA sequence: TGCGCCAGCAGCTTGGCCAGGGCAGGCGATACTAATGAAAAACTGTTTTTT. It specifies CASSLARAGDTNEKLFF.

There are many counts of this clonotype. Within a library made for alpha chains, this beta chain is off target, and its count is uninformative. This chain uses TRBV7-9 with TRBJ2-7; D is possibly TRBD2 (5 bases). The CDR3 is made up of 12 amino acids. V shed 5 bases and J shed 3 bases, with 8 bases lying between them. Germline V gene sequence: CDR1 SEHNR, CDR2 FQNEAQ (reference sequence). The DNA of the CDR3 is TGTGCCAGCAGCGAAGGGAGCTACGAGCAGTACTTC. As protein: CASSEGSYEQYF.

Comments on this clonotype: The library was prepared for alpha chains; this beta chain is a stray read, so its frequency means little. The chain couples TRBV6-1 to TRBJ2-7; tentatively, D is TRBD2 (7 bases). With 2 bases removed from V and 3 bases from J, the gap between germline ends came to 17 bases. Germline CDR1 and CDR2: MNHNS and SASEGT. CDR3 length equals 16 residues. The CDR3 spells CASSEIIWEGDYEQYF. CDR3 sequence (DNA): TGTGCCAGCAGTGAAATAATTTGGGAGGGGGACTACGAGCAGTACTTC.

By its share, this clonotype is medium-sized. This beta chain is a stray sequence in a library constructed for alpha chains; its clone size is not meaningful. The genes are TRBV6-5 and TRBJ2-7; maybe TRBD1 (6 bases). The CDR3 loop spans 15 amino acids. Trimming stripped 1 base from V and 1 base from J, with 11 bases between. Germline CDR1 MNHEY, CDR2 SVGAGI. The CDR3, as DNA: TGTGCCAGCAGTTACTTCCCGACAGGTTCCTACGAGCAGTACTTC. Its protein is CASSYFPTGSYEQYF.

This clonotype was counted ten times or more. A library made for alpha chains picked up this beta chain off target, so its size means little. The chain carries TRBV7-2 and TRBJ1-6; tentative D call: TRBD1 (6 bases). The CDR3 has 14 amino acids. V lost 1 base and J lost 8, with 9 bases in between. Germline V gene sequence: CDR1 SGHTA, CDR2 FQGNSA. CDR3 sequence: CASSLGTDYSPLHF. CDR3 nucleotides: TGTGCCAGCAGCTTAGGGACAGACTATTCACCCCTCCACTTT.

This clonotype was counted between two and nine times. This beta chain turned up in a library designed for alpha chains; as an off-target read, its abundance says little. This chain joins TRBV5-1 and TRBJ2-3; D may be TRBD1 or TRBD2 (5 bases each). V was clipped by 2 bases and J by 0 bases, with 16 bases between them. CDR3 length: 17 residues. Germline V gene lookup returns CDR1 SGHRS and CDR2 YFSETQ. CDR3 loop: CASSFRPTRGSTDTQYF. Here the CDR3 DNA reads TGCGCCAGCAGCTTCCGACCTACTAGGGGAAGCACAGATACGCAGTATTTT.

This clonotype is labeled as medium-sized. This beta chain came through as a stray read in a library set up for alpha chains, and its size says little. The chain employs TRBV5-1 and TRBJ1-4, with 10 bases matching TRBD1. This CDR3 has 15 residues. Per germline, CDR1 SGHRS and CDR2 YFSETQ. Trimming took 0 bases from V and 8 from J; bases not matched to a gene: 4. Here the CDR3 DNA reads TGCGCCAGCAGCTTGGCCGGGACAGGGGACGAAAAACTGTTTTTT. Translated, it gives CASSLAGTGDEKLFF. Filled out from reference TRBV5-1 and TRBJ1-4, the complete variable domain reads KAGVTQTPRYLIKTRGQQVTLSCSPISGHRSVSWYQQTPGQGLQFLFEYFSETQRNKGNFPGRFSGRQFSNSRSEMNVSTLELGDSALYLCASSLAGTGDEKLFFGSGTQLSVL.

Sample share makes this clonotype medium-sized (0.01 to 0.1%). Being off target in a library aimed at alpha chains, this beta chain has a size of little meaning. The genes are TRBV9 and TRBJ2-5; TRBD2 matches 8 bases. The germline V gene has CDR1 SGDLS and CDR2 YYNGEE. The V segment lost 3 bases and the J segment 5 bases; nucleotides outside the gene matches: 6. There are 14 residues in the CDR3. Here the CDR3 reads CASSAGLATETQYF. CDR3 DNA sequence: TGTGCCAGCAGCGCCGGACTAGCAACGGAGACCCAGTACTTC.

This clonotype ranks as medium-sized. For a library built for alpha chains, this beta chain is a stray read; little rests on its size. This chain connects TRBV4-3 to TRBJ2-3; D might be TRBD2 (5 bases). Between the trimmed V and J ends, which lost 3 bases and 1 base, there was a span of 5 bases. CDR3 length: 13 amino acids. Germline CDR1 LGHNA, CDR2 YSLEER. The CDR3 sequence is CASSQRGTDTQYF. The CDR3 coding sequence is TGCGCCAGCAGCCAGAGGGGCACAGATACGCAGTATTTT.

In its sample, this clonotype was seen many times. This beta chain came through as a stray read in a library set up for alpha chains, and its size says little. The CDR3 region is CATSRDRGGRTDTQYF. The CDR3 region has the DNA TGTGCCACCAGCAGGGACCGGGGGGGCCGAACAGATACGCAGTATTTT. The chain employs TRBV15 and TRBJ2-3, with 8 nucleotides matching TRBD2. The CDR3 is 16 residues long. Germline loops: CDR1 LNHNV, CDR2 YYDKDF (reference sequence). J was trimmed by 3 bases and V by 3 bases; bases with no gene match: 8.

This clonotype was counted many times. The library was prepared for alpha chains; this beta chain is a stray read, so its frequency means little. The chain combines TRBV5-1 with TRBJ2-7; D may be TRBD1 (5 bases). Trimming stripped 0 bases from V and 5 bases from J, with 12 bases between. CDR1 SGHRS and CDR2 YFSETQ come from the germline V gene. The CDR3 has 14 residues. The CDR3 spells CASSLVAGSHEQYF. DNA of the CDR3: TGCGCCAGCAGCTTGGTTGCAGGGTCTCACGAGCAGTACTTC.

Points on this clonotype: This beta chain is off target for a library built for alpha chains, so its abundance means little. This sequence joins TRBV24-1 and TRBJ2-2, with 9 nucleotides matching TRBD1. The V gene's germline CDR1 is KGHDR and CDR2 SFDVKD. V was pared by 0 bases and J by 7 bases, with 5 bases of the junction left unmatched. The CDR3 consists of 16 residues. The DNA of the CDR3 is TGTGCCACCAGTGATTTGCCCGGGACAGGGATCGGGGAGCTGTTTTTT. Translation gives CATSDLPGTGIGELFF.

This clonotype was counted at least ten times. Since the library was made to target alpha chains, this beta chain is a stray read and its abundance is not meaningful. CDR3 nucleotides: TGTGCCAGCAGCCCAGGACTAGCGGGAGAGACCCAGTACTTC. It codes for CASSPGLAGETQYF. The chain joins TRBV11-1 to TRBJ2-5; TRBD2 agrees at 11 bases. The CDR3 is made up of 14 amino acids. The germline CDR1 and CDR2 sequences are SGHAT and FQDESV (reference sequence). With V trimmed by 5 bases and J by 4 bases, 3 bases remained unmatched.

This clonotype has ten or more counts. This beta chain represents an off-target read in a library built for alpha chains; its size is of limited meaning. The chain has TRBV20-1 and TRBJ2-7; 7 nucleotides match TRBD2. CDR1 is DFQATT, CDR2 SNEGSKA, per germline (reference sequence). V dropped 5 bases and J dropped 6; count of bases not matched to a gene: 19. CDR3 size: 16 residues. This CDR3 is CSAPPTFETGGFEQYF. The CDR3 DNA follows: TGCAGTGCTCCGCCGACCTTCGAAACGGGGGGTTTCGAGCAGTACTTC.

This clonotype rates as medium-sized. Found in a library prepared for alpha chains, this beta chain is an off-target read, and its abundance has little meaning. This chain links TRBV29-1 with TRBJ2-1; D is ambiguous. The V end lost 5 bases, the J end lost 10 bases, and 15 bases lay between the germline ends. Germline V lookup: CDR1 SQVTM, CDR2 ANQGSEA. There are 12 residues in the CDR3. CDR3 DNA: TGCAGCGTTTCATCGTCAAGAGGAGAGCAGTTCTTC. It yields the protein CSVSSSRGEQFF.

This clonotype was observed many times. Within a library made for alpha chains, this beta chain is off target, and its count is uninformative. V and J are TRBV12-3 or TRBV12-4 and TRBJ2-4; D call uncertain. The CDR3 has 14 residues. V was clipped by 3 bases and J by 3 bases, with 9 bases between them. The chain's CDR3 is CASSFAIVKNIQYF. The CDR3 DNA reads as TGTGCCAGCAGTTTCGCAATAGTCAAAAACATTCAGTACTTC.